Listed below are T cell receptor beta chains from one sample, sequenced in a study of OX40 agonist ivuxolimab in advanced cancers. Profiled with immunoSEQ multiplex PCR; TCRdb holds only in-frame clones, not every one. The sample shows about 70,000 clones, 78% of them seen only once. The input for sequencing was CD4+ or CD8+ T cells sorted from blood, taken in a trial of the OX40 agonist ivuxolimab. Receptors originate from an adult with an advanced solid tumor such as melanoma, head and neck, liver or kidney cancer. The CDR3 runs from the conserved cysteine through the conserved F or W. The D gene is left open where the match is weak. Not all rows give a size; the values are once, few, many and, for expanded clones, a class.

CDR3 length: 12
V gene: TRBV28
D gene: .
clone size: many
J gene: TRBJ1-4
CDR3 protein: CASGQRDEKLFF
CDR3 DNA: TGTGCCAGCGGACAGAGGGATGAAAAACTGTTTTTT

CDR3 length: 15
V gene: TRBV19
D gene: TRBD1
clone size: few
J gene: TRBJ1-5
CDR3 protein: CASSGGQGAKQPQHF
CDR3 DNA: TGTGCCAGTAGTGGGGGACAGGGGGCCAAGCAGCCCCAGCATTTT

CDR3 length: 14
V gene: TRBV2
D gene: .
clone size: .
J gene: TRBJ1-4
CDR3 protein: CASKGAPTNEKLFF
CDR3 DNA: TGTGCCAGCAAAGGGGCCCCAACTAATGAAAAACTGTTTTTT

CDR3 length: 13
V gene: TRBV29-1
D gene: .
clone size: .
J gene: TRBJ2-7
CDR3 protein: CSVENPGRYEQYF
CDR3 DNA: TGCAGCGTTGAAAATCCGGGTCGATACGAGCAGTACTTC

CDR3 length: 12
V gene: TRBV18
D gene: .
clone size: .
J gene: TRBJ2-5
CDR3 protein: CASSPRAETQYF
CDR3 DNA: TGTGCCAGCTCACCTAGAGCAGAGACCCAGTACTTC

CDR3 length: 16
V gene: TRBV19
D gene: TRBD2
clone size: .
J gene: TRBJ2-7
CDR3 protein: CASSIYGGRASYEQYF
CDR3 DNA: TGTGCCAGTAGTATTTACGGCGGGAGGGCCTCCTACGAGCAGTACTTC

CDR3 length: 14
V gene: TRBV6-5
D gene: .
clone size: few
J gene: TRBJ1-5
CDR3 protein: CASSFRGPNQPQHF
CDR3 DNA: TGTGCCAGCAGTTTCCGGGGGCCGAATCAGCCCCAGCATTTT

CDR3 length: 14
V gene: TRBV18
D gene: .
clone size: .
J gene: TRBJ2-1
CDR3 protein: CASSPSTRGNEQFF
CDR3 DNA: TGTGCCAGCTCACCCTCCACCAGGGGCAATGAGCAGTTCTTC

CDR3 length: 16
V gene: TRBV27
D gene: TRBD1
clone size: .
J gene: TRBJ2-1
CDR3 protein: CASSLRTHRGYNEQFF
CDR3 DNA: TGTGCCAGCAGTTTAAGGACCCACAGGGGCTACAATGAGCAGTTCTTC

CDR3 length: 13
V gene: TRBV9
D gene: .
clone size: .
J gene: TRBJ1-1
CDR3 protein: CASSVQLNTEAFF
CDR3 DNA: TGTGCCAGCAGCGTACAATTGAACACTGAAGCTTTCTTT

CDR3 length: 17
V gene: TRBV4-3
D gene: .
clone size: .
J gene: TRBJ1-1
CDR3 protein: CASSQEGIRLMNTEAFF
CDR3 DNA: TGCGCCAGCAGCCAAGAGGGGATTCGGCTCATGAACACTGAAGCTTTCTTT

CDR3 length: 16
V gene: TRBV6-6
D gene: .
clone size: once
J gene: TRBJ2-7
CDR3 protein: CASSWLDPKSSYEQYF
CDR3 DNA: TGTGCCAGCAGTTGGCTGGACCCGAAATCCTCCTACGAGCAGTACTTC

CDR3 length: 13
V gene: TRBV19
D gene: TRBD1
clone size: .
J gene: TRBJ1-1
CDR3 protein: CASSRTGATEAFF
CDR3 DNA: TGTGCCAGTAGCAGAACAGGGGCTACTGAAGCTTTCTTT

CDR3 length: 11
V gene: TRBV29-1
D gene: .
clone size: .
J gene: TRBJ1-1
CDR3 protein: CSEARGGEAFF
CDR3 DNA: TGCAGTGAGGCCCGGGGAGGTGAAGCTTTCTTT

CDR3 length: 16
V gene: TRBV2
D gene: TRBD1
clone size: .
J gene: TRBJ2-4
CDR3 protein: CASSDAPDRFKNIQYF
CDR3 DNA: TGTGCCAGCAGTGATGCCCCGGACAGGTTCAAAAACATTCAGTACTTC

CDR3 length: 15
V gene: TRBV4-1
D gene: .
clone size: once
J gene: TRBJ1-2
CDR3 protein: CASSQDRWGIGGYTF
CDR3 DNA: TGCGCCAGCAGCCAAGATCGATGGGGGATAGGTGGCTACACCTTC

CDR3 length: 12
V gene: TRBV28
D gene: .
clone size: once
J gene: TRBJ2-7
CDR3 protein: CASSGSYYEQYF
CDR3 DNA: TGTGCCAGCTCGGGCAGCTACTACGAGCAGTACTTC

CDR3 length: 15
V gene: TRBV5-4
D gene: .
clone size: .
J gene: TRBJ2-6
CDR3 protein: CASSLRLSGANVLTF
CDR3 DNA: TGTGCCAGCAGCTTGAGGCTATCTGGGGCCAACGTCCTGACTTTC

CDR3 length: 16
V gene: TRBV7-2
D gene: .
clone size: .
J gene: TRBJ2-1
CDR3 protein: CASSLSGTSSYNEQFF
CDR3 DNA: TGTGCCAGCAGCCTTAGCGGAACTTCCTCCTACAATGAGCAGTTCTTC

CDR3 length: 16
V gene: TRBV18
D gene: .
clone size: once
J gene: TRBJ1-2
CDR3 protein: CASSDFNRDPLNGYTF
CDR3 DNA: TGTGCCAGCTCCGACTTTAACAGGGATCCCCTCAATGGCTACACCTTC

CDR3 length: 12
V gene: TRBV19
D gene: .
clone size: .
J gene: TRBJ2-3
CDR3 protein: CASRGASDTQYF
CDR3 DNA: TGTGCCAGTAGGGGGGCTTCAGATACGCAGTATTTT

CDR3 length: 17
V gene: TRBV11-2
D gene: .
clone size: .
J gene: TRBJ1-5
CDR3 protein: CASSLDWGDGSNQPQHF
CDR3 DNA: TGTGCCAGCAGCTTAGATTGGGGGGACGGAAGCAATCAGCCCCAGCATTTT

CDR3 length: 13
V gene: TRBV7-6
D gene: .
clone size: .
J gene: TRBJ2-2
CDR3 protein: CASSARVTGELFF
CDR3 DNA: TGTGCCAGCAGCGCCAGGGTCACCGGGGAGCTGTTTTTT

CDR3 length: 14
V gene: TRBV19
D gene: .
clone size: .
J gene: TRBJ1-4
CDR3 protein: CASSIQGINEKLFF
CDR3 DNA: TGTGCCAGTAGTATACAGGGGATTAATGAAAAACTGTTTTTT

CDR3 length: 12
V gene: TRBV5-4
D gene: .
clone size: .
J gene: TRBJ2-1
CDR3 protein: CASSLAMKEQFF
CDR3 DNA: TGTGCCAGCAGCTTGGCCATGAAGGAGCAGTTCTTC

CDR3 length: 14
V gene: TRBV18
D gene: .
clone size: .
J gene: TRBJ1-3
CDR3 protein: CARYQGTSGNTIYF
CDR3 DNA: TGTGCTCGTTATCAGGGAACCTCTGGAAACACCATATATTTT

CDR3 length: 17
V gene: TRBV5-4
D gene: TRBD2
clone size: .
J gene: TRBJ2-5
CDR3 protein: CASSGFTSGGPGKTQYF
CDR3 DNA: TGTGCCAGCAGCGGATTTACTAGCGGGGGGCCGGGGAAGACCCAGTACTTC

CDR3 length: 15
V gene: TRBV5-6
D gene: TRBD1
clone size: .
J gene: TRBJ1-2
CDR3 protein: CASSLAGQGAHGYTF
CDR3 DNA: TGTGCCAGCAGCTTGGCCGGACAGGGGGCGCATGGCTACACCTTC

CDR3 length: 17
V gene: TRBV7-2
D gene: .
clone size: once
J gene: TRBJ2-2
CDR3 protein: CASSPLSPGRDTGELFF
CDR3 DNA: TGTGCCAGCAGCCCACTTTCGCCGGGACGAGACACCGGGGAGCTGTTTTTT

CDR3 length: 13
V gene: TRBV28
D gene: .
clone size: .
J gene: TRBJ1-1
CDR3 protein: CASSLPMNTEAFF
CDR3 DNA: TGTGCCAGCAGTTTACCCATGAACACTGAAGCTTTCTTT

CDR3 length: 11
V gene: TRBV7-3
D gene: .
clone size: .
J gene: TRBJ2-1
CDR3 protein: CASGRRLPQFF
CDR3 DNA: TGTGCCAGCGGCCGTCGGCTACCTCAGTTCTTC

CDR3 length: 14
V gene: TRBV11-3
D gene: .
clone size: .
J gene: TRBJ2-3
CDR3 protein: CASSMDVLTDTQYF
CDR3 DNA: TGTGCCAGCAGCATGGACGTACTGACAGATACGCAGTATTTT

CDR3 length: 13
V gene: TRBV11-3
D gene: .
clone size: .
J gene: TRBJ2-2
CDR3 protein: CASSIHYTGELFF
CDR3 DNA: TGTGCCAGCAGTATCCACTACACCGGGGAGCTGTTTTTT